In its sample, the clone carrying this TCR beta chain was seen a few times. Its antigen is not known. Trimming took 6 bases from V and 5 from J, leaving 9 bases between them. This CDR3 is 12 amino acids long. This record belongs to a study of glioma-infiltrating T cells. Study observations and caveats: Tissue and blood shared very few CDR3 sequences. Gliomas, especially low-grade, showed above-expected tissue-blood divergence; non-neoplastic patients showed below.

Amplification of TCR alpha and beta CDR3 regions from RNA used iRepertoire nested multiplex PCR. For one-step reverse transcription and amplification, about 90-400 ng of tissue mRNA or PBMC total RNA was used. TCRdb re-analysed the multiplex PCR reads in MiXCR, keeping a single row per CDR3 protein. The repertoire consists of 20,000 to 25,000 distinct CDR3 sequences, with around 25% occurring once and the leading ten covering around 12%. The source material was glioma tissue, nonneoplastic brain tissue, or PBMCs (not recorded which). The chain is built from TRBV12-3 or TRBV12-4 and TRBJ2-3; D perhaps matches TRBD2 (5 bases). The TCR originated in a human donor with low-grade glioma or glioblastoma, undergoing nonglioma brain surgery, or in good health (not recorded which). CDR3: CASSPREDTQYF. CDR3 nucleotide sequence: TGTGCCAGCAGCCCCCGGGAAGATACGCAGTATTTT.